This T cell receptor beta chain comes out of a study of blood T cell repertoires in COVID-19 (TCRdb year 2020). Regarding the study in general: Collaborator samples came from the United States, Italy and Spain and covered acute and convalescent phases of COVID-19. Deeply sampled blood TCRbeta repertoires from subjects exposed to, actively infected with, or recovered from COVID-19 were included in the dataset. The prospective study material was composed of cDNA or gDNA derived from T cells, B-cell-depleted T cells, or PBMCs. The sample metadata nearly always contained a de-identified subject ID, COVID-19 status, age in years and sex. Samples came from the ongoing ImmuneRACE study (first 160 participants) plus 1,254 subjects from 6 global collaborators. A freely available public database, intended as a resource for researchers studying the immune response to SARS-CoV-2, is where the repertoires were released. Where available, HLA class I and class II types were taken from metadata supplied by the sample provider and were not determined by assay-based typing.

The germline V gene (reference sequence) specifies MNHEY as CDR1 and SMNVEV as CDR2. V and J are trimmed by 3 bases and 3 bases, and the gene matches miss 3 bases of the junction. From the cysteine up to the phenylalanine, the CDR3 has a length of 15 residues. Left in the record is the CDR3 DNA by itself, 45 bases read in frame from the first base. Whole blood was collected in K2EDTA tubes by collaborating institutions according to the institutions' own protocols. For TCRbeta analysis, collaborators shipped samples in one of three forms: frozen whole blood, isolated PBMCs, or DNA extracted from either of those sample types. TCRbeta CDR3 regions were amplified from genomic DNA by means of the immunoSEQ Assay, a bias-controlled multiplex PCR. In the source study's methods: The number of nucleated cells in each sample was estimated from the amplification of reference gene primers within the assay. Sequence reads were collapsed and filtered to measure the absolute abundance of every unique TCRbeta CDR3 rearrangement. Productive Simpson clonality was computed per sample as the square root of Simpson's diversity index over productive rearrangements. Not all clones reach the TCRdb copy of this immuneACCESS table, which keeps in-frame sequences only. Checked studies attribute under half of the gap to unresolved V genes and leave the rest unexplained. V, J and clone size were drawn from that table, and D and trimming were deduced from the DNA. The sample table contains some 90,000 clones; only one count was recorded for around nine tenths of them. Roughly 3.9% of the sample goes to the ten largest clones.

What the work shows at the level of the full study, not this receptor alone: The quantity of clinical and demographic metadata differed by source and by participant and was supplied without curation.

A word on this clone: It lacks a known antigen. The input lacks base qualities; no much larger clone sits a single base away.

The chain couples TRBV27 to TRBJ2-1; 9 middle bases align to TRBD1. The sample consisted of peripheral blood. This TCR came from a woman between 50 and 59 years old in a cohort sampled during active COVID-19. DNA sequence: TGTGCCAGCAGTTTTTGGGGACAGGGCTACAATGAGCAGTTCTTC. This is translated as CASSFWGQGYNEQFF.